The rows below give T cell receptor beta chains drawn from one sample of a study of blood T cell repertoires in COVID-19. Sequencing was performed with immunoSEQ multiplex PCR; in TCRdb, only in-frame clones are kept and a portion is missing. The sample lists fewer than 350,000 clones; 86% were seen once. Sequenced material: peripheral blood. These receptors all come from a woman in her 30s with COVID-19, enrolled during active disease. Each CDR3 is given with its conserved first and last residue. The D gene is left open where the match is weak. Size values are once, few and many counts, or a class for expanded clones, and some rows have none.

clone_size j_call d_call v_call cdr3_nt cdr3_aa
NA TRBJ2-3 TRBD2 TRBV9 TGTGCCAGCAGCGTCCTAGCGGGGTTAGATACGCAGTATTTT CASSVLAGLDTQYF
NA TRBJ2-1 NA TRBV5-4 TGTGCCAGCAGCTACTTAGTGGGTCAGGGGCTTGATGAGCAGTTCTTC CASSYLVGQGLDEQFF
NA TRBJ1-2 NA TRBV7-9 TGTGCCAGCAGCCCTTCGCAGGGCATCTATGGCTACACCTTC CASSPSQGIYGYTF
once TRBJ2-1 NA TRBV4-1 TGCGCCAGCAGCCAAGCCGCGGACAGAAATGAGCAGTTCTTC CASSQAADRNEQFF
once TRBJ1-2 NA TRBV5-1 TGCGCCAGCAGCTTGTCTGCGAGGGCTAACTATGGCTACACCTTC CASSLSARANYGYTF
NA TRBJ1-2 TRBD1 TRBV28 TGTGCCACGGACAGGGAATACGGCTATGGCTACACCTTC CATDREYGYGYTF
NA TRBJ1-6 NA TRBV6-5 TGTGCCAGCAGTCGACGCGGGGAAAATAATTCACCCCTCCACTTT CASSRRGENNSPLHF
NA TRBJ1-2 TRBD1 TRBV5-6 TGTGCCAGCAGCTTGGTGATGCGGGACAGCTATGGCTACACCTTC CASSLVMRDSYGYTF
NA TRBJ2-1 TRBD2 TRBV5-5 TGTGCCAGCAGCAATAGCGGGGGGGCCAATGAGCAGTTCTTC CASSNSGGANEQFF
NA TRBJ2-7 TRBD1 TRBV7-9 TGTGCCAGCAGCTTGGGACAGAAACCCTACGAGCAGTACTTC CASSLGQKPYEQYF
NA TRBJ2-7 NA TRBV5-1 TGCGCCAGCAGCTTGGATACAGGGACCCACGAGCAGTACTTC CASSLDTGTHEQYF
few TRBJ1-3 TRBD1 TRBV7-9 TGTGCCAGCAGCAAAGGACAGGGGGAAGGTCACATATATTTT CASSKGQGEGHIYF
NA TRBJ1-1 NA TRBV6-5 TGTGCTCTAGACCCCAGACAGAGGTCCACTGAAGCTTTCTTT CALDPRQRSTEAFF
NA TRBJ1-1 TRBD1 TRBV27 TGTGCCAGCAGTTTATTGTCGACAGGGAGGACTGAAGCTTTCTTT CASSLLSTGRTEAFF
NA TRBJ2-5 TRBD2 TRBV15 TGTGCCACCAGCTGGAGACTAGCGGGGGAGACCCAGTACTTC CATSWRLAGETQYF
NA TRBJ1-2 TRBD1 TRBV6-5 TGTGCCAGCAGTAGAGGGACAGGGGCTTATGGCTACACCTTC CASSRGTGAYGYTF
once TRBJ2-1 NA TRBV30 TGTGCCTGGAGACTCCCCACCTCCTACAATGAGCAGTTCTTC CAWRLPTSYNEQFF
once TRBJ2-6 TRBD1 TRBV5-6 TGTGCCAGCAAGTGGGGGGACAGGAGTGAGTCTGGGGCCAACGTCCTGACTTTC CASKWGDRSESGANVLTF
NA TRBJ2-7 TRBD1 TRBV15 TGTGCCACCAGCAGAGATTTGGGACAGACATACGAGCAGTACTTC CATSRDLGQTYEQYF
once TRBJ2-1 TRBD2 TRBV7-8 TGTGCCAGCAGCTTATTAGGACTAGAGGGTGAGCAGTTCTTC CASSLLGLEGEQFF
once TRBJ2-7 NA TRBV18 TGTGCCAGCTCACCCCCTGGTGAGGACGAGCAGTACTTC CASSPPGEDEQYF
NA TRBJ1-2 NA TRBV12-3/TRBV12-4 TGTGCCAGCAGTTTGACAGACTCCTATGGCTACACCTTC CASSLTDSYGYTF
NA TRBJ2-5 NA TRBV5-4 TGTGCCAGCAGCTTGGGTCTACGCGAGTACTTC CASSLGLREYF
once TRBJ2-3 NA TRBV19 TGTGCCAGTAGTCCCGTAGCAGATACGCAGTATTTT CASSPVADTQYF
NA TRBJ1-1 TRBD1 TRBV27 TGTGCCAGCAGTTTAGAGGGGGCGCGGACTGAAGCTTTCTTT CASSLEGARTEAFF
NA TRBJ1-5 TRBD1 TRBV19 TGTGCCAGTAGTATAGCCGGATACAGGGGAAATCAGCCCCAGCATTTT CASSIAGYRGNQPQHF
NA TRBJ2-6 NA TRBV5-4 TGTGCCAGCAGTTTACAGGGAGCCGGGGCCAACGTCCTGACTTTC CASSLQGAGANVLTF
few TRBJ2-5 TRBD2 TRBV3-1/TRBV3-2 TGTGCCAGCAGCCAAGCTTCCCTAGCGGGCAGGGAGACCCAGTACTTC CASSQASLAGRETQYF
NA TRBJ1-5 NA TRBV5-1 TGCGCCAGCAGCTTGGAGGTCCAGGGGAGGGGGGATCAGCCCCAGCATTTT CASSLEVQGRGDQPQHF
NA TRBJ2-1 TRBD2 TRBV9 TGTGCCAGCAGCGCTAAAATGGGGACTAGCACCGATGAGCAGTTCTTC CASSAKMGTSTDEQFF
NA TRBJ1-2 NA TRBV2 TGTGCCAGTCATCGGGATTGGATCTATGGCTACACCTTC CASHRDWIYGYTF
NA TRBJ2-5 NA TRBV10-3 TGTGCCATCAGTGAGTCAAACAGCGGATGGTACTTC CAISESNSGWYF
NA TRBJ1-6 NA TRBV28 TGTGCCAGCACGGGTCAGACCCGTTCACCCCTCCACTTT CASTGQTRSPLHF
NA TRBJ2-7 NA TRBV10-1 TGCGCCAGCAGTGAGTCGGAGGGGCGGGAGCAGTACTTC CASSESEGREQYF
NA TRBJ2-3 NA TRBV5-4 TGTGCCAGCAGCTCTCCCGTTGCGAGCACAGATACGCAGTATTTT CASSSPVASTDTQYF
few TRBJ1-1 NA TRBV5-4 TGTGCCAGCAGCTTGCATGCAGGGGAGAGGGCTGAAGCTTTCTTT CASSLHAGERAEAFF
NA TRBJ2-2 NA TRBV4-2 TGTGCCAGCAGCCTTCAGGGGACCGGGGAGCTGTTTTTT CASSLQGTGELFF
NA TRBJ1-2 NA TRBV7-9 TGTGCCAGCAGCCCGGACGGGATCAGCTACACCTTC CASSPDGISYTF
once TRBJ1-2 TRBD1 TRBV18 TGTGCCAGCTCTCCGTCCGGGACAGAGTATGGCTACACCTTC CASSPSGTEYGYTF
NA TRBJ1-2 TRBD1 TRBV18 TGTGCCAGCTCACGCCGACAGGGTCAGCCCTATGGCTACACCTTC CASSRRQGQPYGYTF
NA TRBJ1-6 NA TRBV9 TGTGCCAGCAGCGCCTCTAGCTCCTATAATTCACCCCTCCACTTT CASSASSSYNSPLHF
NA TRBJ2-7 NA TRBV2 TGTGCCAGCAGGGTAGCGGTCTACGAGCAGTACTTC CASRVAVYEQYF
NA TRBJ1-3 NA TRBV7-9 TGTGCCAGCAGCTTAACAGGATACGTCTCTGGAAACACCATATATTTT CASSLTGYVSGNTIYF
NA TRBJ1-2 NA TRBV5-1 TGCGCCAGCAGCCCGGCGGGGCAGGGAGGGTCTGGCTACACCTTC CASSPAGQGGSGYTF
NA TRBJ2-7 NA TRBV28 TGTGCCAGCAGTACGCGGGGGCCTACCTACTACGAGCAGTACTTC CASSTRGPTYYEQYF
NA TRBJ2-1 NA TRBV11-2 TGTGCCAGCAGCTTAATCGATGAGCAGTTCTTC CASSLIDEQFF
NA TRBJ2-1 TRBD2 TRBV10-1 TGCGCCAGCAGTGAGTCGGGGGGGAATGAGCAGTTCTTC CASSESGGNEQFF
NA TRBJ2-7 NA TRBV5-6 TGTGCCAGCGTAGCGGCCCCTAGCTACGAGCAGTACTTC CASVAAPSYEQYF